The clone carrying this TCR beta chain was observed a few times. Its antigen remains unidentified. Unique molecular identifiers had been added to the TCR beta cDNA libraries. Some 540,000 cDNA molecules were obtained from approximately 0.91 to 9.4 million T cells. TCRdb passed the PCR reads through MiXCR, listing each CDR3 protein once. This table has some 890,000 distinct CDR3 sequences, approximately 53% appearing once. This record comes from a study of post-analysis software for immune sequencing data. Study at large: Both relapsing-remitting and secondary progressive multiple sclerosis featured among the disease courses, as did progressive-relapsing multiple sclerosis.

V was shortened by 2 bases and J by 4 bases, with 14 bases between the two germline ends. The V gene's germline CDR1 is SQVTM and CDR2 ANQGSEA. The CDR3 is made up of 14 amino acids. Study outcomes and limitations: TRBV segments more frequent in patients than in controls numbered several and included TRBV5-6, TRBV5-1 and TRBV20-1.

V is TRBV29-1 and J is TRBJ1-2, with D possibly being TRBD1 (5 bases). The source is a girl between 5 and 17 years old with multiple sclerosis. The sequencing input was blood. The CDR3 DNA reads as TGCAGCGTTGAATCTGCAGGGTCGGGCTATGGCTACACCTTC. Its protein product is CSVESAGSGYGYTF.